This record concerns one T cell receptor (beta chain) sequence. What it binds is not known. The hyperthyroidism was newly diagnosed and had lasted under 2 months; the patients were aged 18 to 65. Clinical symptoms, serum thyroxine and TRAb, thyroid ultrasound and orbital computed tomography together formed the diagnostic basis. When hyperthyroidism was first diagnosed, the blood sample was taken, preceding any ophthalmopathy symptoms. RNA transcripts provided the source from which TCR beta CDR3 regions were amplified. The TCR CDR3 first-round RT-PCR relied on the HTBI primer set. TCRdb re-called the multiplex PCR reads with MiXCR, one entry per CDR3 protein. Of about 280,000 distinct CDR3 sequences in the sample, 25% to 30% were seen once. CDR3 size: 13 residues. V lost 8 bases to trimming and J lost 6 bases, with 16 bases between them. CDR1 is SGHNT, CDR2 YENEEA, per germline. The data were taken from a study of T cells in Graves' hyperthyroidism and ophthalmopathy.

Study outcomes and limitations: Most clonotypes expanded in the thyroid (above 0.001) were also present in blood.

The sequenced sample consisted of blood. The V and J genes are TRBV11-3 and TRBJ1-1; D not certain. This receptor was obtained from a man aged 35 to 55 with Graves' hyperthyroidism that later progressed to Graves' ophthalmopathy. The CDR3, as DNA: TGTGCCAGCGCCCCACAGACCGGGGCTGAAGCTTTCTTT. Its protein is CASAPQTGAEAFF. Filled out from reference TRBV11-3 and TRBJ1-1, the complete variable domain reads EAGVVQSPRYKIIEKKQPVAFWCNPISGHNTLYWYLQNLGQGPELLIRYENEEAVDDSQLPKDRFSAERLKGVDSTLKIQPAELGDSAVYLCASAPQTGAEAFFGQGTRLTVV.